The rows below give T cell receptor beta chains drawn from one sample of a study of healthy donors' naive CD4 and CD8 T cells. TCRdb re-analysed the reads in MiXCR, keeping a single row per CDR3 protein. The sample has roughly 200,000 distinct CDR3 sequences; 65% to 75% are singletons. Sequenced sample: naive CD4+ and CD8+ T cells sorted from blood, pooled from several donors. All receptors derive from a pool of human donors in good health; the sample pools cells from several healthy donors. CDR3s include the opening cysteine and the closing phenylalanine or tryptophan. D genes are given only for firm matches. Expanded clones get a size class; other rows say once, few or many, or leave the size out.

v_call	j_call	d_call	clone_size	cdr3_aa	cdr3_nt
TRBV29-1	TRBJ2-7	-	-	CSVDLGNEQYF	TGCAGCGTTGACTTGGGGAACGAGCAGTACTTC
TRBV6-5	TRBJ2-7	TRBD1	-	CASRGQGFGEQYF	TGTGCCAGCAGAGGACAGGGCTTCGGCGAGCAGTACTTC
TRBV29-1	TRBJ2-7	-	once	CSVEVSPRYEQYF	TGCAGCGTTGAGGTTTCCCCTAGGTACGAGCAGTACTTC
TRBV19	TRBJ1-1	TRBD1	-	CASSRQGVLGTEAFF	TGTGCCAGTAGTCGACAGGGGGTACTTGGCACTGAAGCTTTCTTT
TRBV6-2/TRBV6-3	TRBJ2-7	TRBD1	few	CASSYSGTGIEQYF	TGTGCCAGCAGTTACTCCGGGACAGGGATCGAGCAGTACTTC
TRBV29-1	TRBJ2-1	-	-	CSVDSWSSYNEQFF	TGCAGCGTTGATTCGTGGAGCTCCTACAATGAGCAGTTCTTC
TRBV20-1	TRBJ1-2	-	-	CSASPLGGDANYGYTF	TGCAGTGCTAGCCCCCTTGGAGGGGATGCTAACTATGGCTACACCTTC
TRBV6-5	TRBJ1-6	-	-	CASSYGAGSNSPLHF	TGTGCCAGCAGTTACGGGGCAGGGAGTAATTCACCCCTCCACTTT
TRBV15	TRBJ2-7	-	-	CATSRDRDYEQYF	TGTGCCACCAGCAGAGATCGGGACTACGAGCAGTACTTC
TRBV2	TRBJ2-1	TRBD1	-	CASSDGTGINEQFF	TGTGCCAGCAGTGATGGGACAGGGATCAATGAGCAGTTCTTC
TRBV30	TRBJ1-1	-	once	CAWNSWPTSEAFF	TGTGCCTGGAATTCCTGGCCCACAAGTGAAGCTTTCTTT
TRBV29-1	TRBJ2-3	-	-	CSVKGQSTDTQYF	TGCAGCGTCAAGGGGCAGAGCACAGATACGCAGTATTTT
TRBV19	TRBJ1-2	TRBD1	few	CASSRFGTGEGYTF	TGTGCCAGTAGTAGATTTGGGACAGGGGAAGGCTACACCTTC
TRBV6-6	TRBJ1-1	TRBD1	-	CASRQARGRFTEAFF	TGTGCCAGCAGGCAGGCTAGGGGGCGATTCACTGAAGCTTTCTTT
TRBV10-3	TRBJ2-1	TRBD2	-	CAISLGLVGGGSYNEQFF	TGTGCCATCAGTTTGGGACTAGTGGGAGGGGGATCCTACAATGAGCAGTTCTTC
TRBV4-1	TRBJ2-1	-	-	CASSPIQGGSFYNEQFF	TGCGCCAGCAGCCCCATCCAGGGGGGATCCTTCTACAATGAGCAGTTCTTC
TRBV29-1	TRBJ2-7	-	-	CSVVWGQGSYEQYF	TGCAGCGTTGTTTGGGGACAAGGCTCCTACGAGCAGTACTTC